The rows below give T cell receptor beta chains drawn from one sample of a study of identical twins. TCRdb reprocessed the 5' RACE reads via MiXCR and lists one record per CDR3 protein. Of just over 450,000 distinct CDR3 sequences listed, 14% are singletons. The same specimen was also included in a second study, on yellow fever vaccine responses in identical twins.

Sequencing was performed on CD4+ T cells sorted from blood. The receptor source for this set is a woman aged 18-29 years in good health. Each CDR3 is given without its conserved first and last residue. D genes are given only for firm matches.

J	V	D	CDR3
TRBJ2-5	TRBV5-1	NA	ASSLVQLQETQY
TRBJ2-7	TRBV5-1	NA	ASRAPGAYEQY
TRBJ1-5	TRBV24-1	NA	ATSDLQVSEIEINQPQH
TRBJ2-2	TRBV12-3/TRBV12-4	NA	ASTSPTGDPPTGELF
TRBJ2-1	TRBV6-4	NA	ASSGDTNEQF
TRBJ2-7	TRBV2	TRBD2	ATTPGLAGYEQY
TRBJ2-1	TRBV6-5	NA	ASSPRQGGNEQF
TRBJ1-1	TRBV4-1	NA	ASSPQAHEAF
TRBJ1-1	TRBV27	NA	ASRDLSLEAF
TRBJ1-5	TRBV4-1	TRBD1	ASSQDGTESNQPQH
TRBJ2-3	TRBV28	TRBD2	ASSLSGKGTDTQY
TRBJ2-3	TRBV20-1	NA	SARDLQQIISTDTQY
TRBJ2-1	TRBV11-2	NA	ASSLDLGGVYNEQF
TRBJ2-3	TRBV12-3/TRBV12-4	TRBD1	ASTRTGNTDTQY
TRBJ2-5	TRBV7-2	TRBD2	ASSLAPLAGSHQETQY
TRBJ2-1	TRBV21-1	NA	ASSTKPGLAGYNEQF
TRBJ2-5	TRBV7-2	NA	ASSLGTRGARETQY
TRBJ2-1	TRBV7-2	NA	ASNLGSYNEQF
TRBJ1-5	TRBV4-2	NA	ASSQDLDQAQH
TRBJ2-7	TRBV3-1	NA	ASSQDSPGYYEQY
TRBJ2-7	TRBV20-1	NA	SARGPLRYEQY
TRBJ2-7	TRBV21-1	NA	ASGAYEQY
TRBJ1-6	TRBV3-1	NA	ASSQNSPTGSSYNSPLH
TRBJ2-7	TRBV12-3/TRBV12-4	TRBD2	ASSATGTTYEQY
TRBJ2-5	TRBV13	NA	ASSFSDLQETQY
TRBJ2-2	TRBV7-8	TRBD1	ASSRQGLNTGELF
TRBJ2-7	TRBV12-3/TRBV12-4	TRBD1	ASSRDSLLEQY
TRBJ2-3	TRBV19	NA	ASSSARTDTQY
TRBJ2-7	TRBV20-1	NA	SASSGRGAYEQY